The T cell receptor beta chain under discussion was sequenced for a study of glioma-infiltrating T cells. Study-wide results and caveats: Gliomas, especially low-grade, showed above-expected tissue-blood divergence; non-neoplastic patients showed below. Very few CDR3 sequences were shared between tissue and blood.

Germline V gives CDR1 ENHRY, CDR2 SYGVKD. The V end lost 2 bases, the J end lost 11 bases, and 15 bases lay between the germline ends. This CDR3 spans 13 amino acids. This clonotype occurred many times. What it recognizes is unknown. TCR alpha and beta CDR3 regions were amplified from RNA using iRepertoire nested multiplex PCR. For one-step reverse transcription and amplification, about 85-400 ng of tissue mRNA or PBMC total RNA was used. TCRdb re-derived calls from the multiplex PCR reads in MiXCR, one entry per CDR3 protein. The sample shows 100,000 to 150,000 distinct CDR3 sequences, around a quarter of them seen only once.

This TCR derives from a human donor with low-grade glioma or glioblastoma, undergoing nonglioma brain surgery, or in good health (not recorded which). The rearrangement links TRBV10-3 to TRBJ1-1; D is possibly TRBD1 (5 bases). Sequenced sample: glioma tissue, nonneoplastic brain tissue, or PBMCs (not recorded which). This chain's CDR3 is CAISEEQVQLAFF. CDR3 nucleotide sequence: TGTGCCATCAGTGAGGAACAGGTTCAGTTGGCTTTCTTT.